A single sample gave rise to the 21 T cell receptor beta chains below, sequenced in a study of cytomegalovirus exposure and HLA in healthy donors. The PCR contained 60 Vbeta and 13 Jbeta primers. This table comes from immunoSEQ multiplex PCR, and its TCRdb copy is limited to in-frame clones, with some not included. The sample yields about 130,000 clones, just under 80% seen once. Sequencing input: PBMCs. Receptors were obtained from a man younger than 45 in good health and CMV-seronegative.

This chain joins TRBV5-6 and TRBJ2-7, with a possible D match to TRBD2 (5 bases). V dropped 3 bases and J dropped 2 bases, with 12 bases sitting between them. The germline CDR1 and CDR2 sequences are SGHDT and YYEEEE. There are 14 residues in the CDR3. CDR3 protein: CASSWAGTPYEQYF. The CDR3 DNA reads TGTGCCAGCAGCTGGGCGGGCACGCCCTACGAGCAGTACTTC.

The chain combines TRBV7-2 with TRBJ1-4, with TRBD1 as a possible D gene (6 bases). The CDR3 consists of 15 residues. Germline V lookup: CDR1 SGHTA, CDR2 FQGNSA. V was cut by 5 bases and J by 8 bases, with 18 bases left in between. CDR3 in DNA: TGTGCCAGCAGCCTAATGGGACATGGGCCCGAAAAACTGTTTTTT. Protein: CASSLMGHGPEKLFF.

The rearrangement joins TRBV9 to TRBJ1-1; tentative D call: TRBD1 (6 bases). V dropped 3 bases and J dropped 1 base, with 13 bases sitting between them. Germline V lookup: CDR1 SGDLS, CDR2 YYNGEE. This CDR3 contains 15 residues. CDR3 nucleotide sequence: TGTGCCAGCAGCGCCCGGGACAATAGGAACACTGAAGCTTTCTTT. Protein: CASSARDNRNTEAFF. Variable domain in full (rest from reference TRBV9 and TRBJ1-1): DSGVTQTPKHLITATGQRVTLRCSPRSGDLSVYWYQQSLDQGLQFLIQYYNGEERAKGNILERFSAQQFPDLHSELNLSSLELGDSALYFCASSARDNRNTEAFFGQGTRLTVV.

The CDR3 loop is CASGKGSGNTIYF. The CDR3 DNA is TGTGCCAGCGGGAAGGGGTCTGGAAACACCATATATTTT. The chain uses TRBV5-8 and TRBJ1-3; weak D call: TRBD1 (5 bases). Germline CDR1 and CDR2: SGHTS and YDEGEE. The CDR3 runs 13 residues. V lost 7 bases to trimming and J lost 1 base, with 9 bases between them.

This rearrangement joins TRBV6-6 to TRBJ2-5; 9 bases map to TRBD2. The DNA end is more similar to TRBJ2-7, so the J call may be wrong. The CDR3 runs 15 residues. In germline, CDR1 is MNHNY, CDR2 SVGAGI (reference sequence). The CDR3 loop reads CASSYSSGSTYEQYF. The DNA for the CDR3 is TGTGCCAGCAGTTACTCTAGCGGGAGTACCTACGAGCAGTACTTC.

This chain uses TRBV9 with TRBJ2-7; TRBD1 aligns across 7 bases. The CDR3 loop spans 13 amino acids. V dropped 3 bases and J dropped 6; count of bases not matched to a gene: 6. CDR1 is SGDLS, CDR2 YYNGEE, per germline. CDR3 coding DNA: TGTGCCAGCAGCGCGACAGGGACAACCGAGCAGTACTTC. Amino acid sequence: CASSATGTTEQYF.

This clone appeared once. The V call is TRBV5-1, the J call TRBJ2-7; no clear D gene. V shed 1 base and J shed 0 bases, with 8 bases lying between them. CDR1 and CDR2 (germline): SGHRS, YFSETQ. This CDR3 comprises 14 residues. CDR3 coding DNA: TGCGCCAGCAGCTTGAGTCATAGCTCCTACGAGCAGTACTTC. This gives the protein CASSLSHSSYEQYF. The whole variable domain, remainder taken from reference TRBV5-1 and TRBJ2-7, is KAGVTQTPRYLIKTRGQQVTLSCSPISGHRSVSWYQQTPGQGLQFLFEYFSETQRNKGNFPGRFSGRQFSNSRSEMNVSTLELGDSALYLCASSLSHSSYEQYFGPGTRLTVT.

The V call is TRBV27, the J call TRBJ2-1; 10 bases match TRBD2. The CDR3 contains 17 residues. Trimming at V came to 3 bases and at J to 3 bases, leaving 8 bases not matched to a gene. The germline CDR1 and CDR2 sequences are MNHEY and SMNVEV (reference sequence). In DNA, the CDR3 is TGTGCCAGCAGTTTCAGCTCTAGCGGGAGTCTCTACAATGAGCAGTTCTTC. As protein: CASSFSSSGSLYNEQFF.

The CDR3 nucleotides are TGTGCCAGCAGCGCGGAAGGGGCTCGGACTGAAGCTTTCTTT. Its translation is CASSAEGARTEAFF. This chain uses TRBV7-2 with TRBJ1-1, with D perhaps TRBD1 (5 bases). The CDR3 contains 14 residues. Deletions cut 5 bases from V and 5 bases from J, with 15 bases between. Looked up from germline, CDR1 is SGHTA and CDR2 is FQGNSA.

V is TRBV5-1 and J is TRBJ2-7; 9 positions agree with TRBD2. CDR1 is SGHRS and CDR2 is YFSETQ in the germline V gene. With V trimmed by 4 bases and J by 7 bases, 18 bases remained unmatched. The CDR3 length is 17 residues. The CDR3 DNA reads TGCGCCAGCAGCCCGGGCCGTACTAGCGGGCTGCTACTGGAGCAGTACTTC. It encodes CASSPGRTSGLLLEQYF.

J is TRBJ2-5 and V is TRBV5-1, with TRBD2 identical over 10 bases. Looked up from germline, CDR1 is SGHRS and CDR2 is YFSETQ. V was clipped by 4 bases and J by 1 base; unmatched bases: 13. The CDR3 contains 18 residues. Written as DNA, the CDR3 is TGCGCCAGCAGCCGCCAACTAGCGGGATCGGATGCCCAAGAGACCCAGTACTTC. This gives the protein CASSRQLAGSDAQETQYF.

The rearrangement uses TRBV10-3 and TRBJ2-7; 7 nucleotides agree with TRBD1. J gave up 0 bases and V 9 bases, and 5 bases lay outside the gene matches. CDR1 and CDR2 (germline): ENHRY, SYGVKD. The CDR3 is made up of 13 amino acids. CDR3 region: CAIQQGYSYEQYF. The DNA for the CDR3 is TGTGCCATTCAACAGGGGTACTCCTACGAGCAGTACTTC.

V and J are TRBV5-5 and TRBJ1-6, with a possible D match to TRBD1 (5 bases). Germline V gene sequence: CDR1 SGHKS, CDR2 YYEKEE (reference sequence). V was pared by 0 bases and J by 9 bases, with 16 bases between. The CDR3 is made up of 16 amino acids. In DNA, the CDR3 is TGTGCCAGCAGCTTGGGGGCTCCAGGGATCAGTTCACCCCTCCACTTT. Translated: CASSLGAPGISSPLHF.

This chain connects TRBV9 to TRBJ2-5; D is unresolved. Germline CDR1 is SGDLS and CDR2 is YYNGEE. The CDR3 covers 14 residues. Trimming took off 4 bases at V and 2 bases at J, with 12 bases between the two ends. The chain's CDR3 is CASSHPEEQETQYF. CDR3 nucleotides: TGTGCCAGCAGCCATCCAGAGGAGCAAGAGACCCAGTACTTC.

This clone has a handful of counts. The chain joins TRBV7-2 to TRBJ1-4; D possibly corresponds to TRBD1 (6 bases). This CDR3 is built from 15 residues. V lost 5 bases and J lost 4, with 14 bases in between. CDR1 and CDR2 (germline): SGHTA, FQGNSA. CDR3 residues: CASSARTEYNEKLFF. DNA for the CDR3: TGTGCCAGCAGCGCCCGGACAGAGTATAATGAAAAACTGTTTTTT.

This clone is a singleton in its sample. The chain joins TRBV7-2 to TRBJ1-2; TRBD1 might be the D (5 bases). Germline lookup yields CDR1 SGHTA and CDR2 FQGNSA. V lost 5 bases and J 10 bases, leaving 14 bases between the germline ends. The CDR3 consists of 12 residues. CDR3 sequence (DNA): TGTGCCAGCAGCCACTCATCGGGGGACTACACCTTC. Translating it yields CASSHSSGDYTF.

The table lists this clone with many counts. This rearrangement joins TRBV15 to TRBJ2-6, with 7 bases matching TRBD1. The germline V gene has CDR1 LNHNV and CDR2 YYDKDF (reference sequence). This CDR3 has 15 amino acids. The ends lost 5 bases at V and 0 bases at J; junction bases unmatched: 1. Here the CDR3 reads CATSGDSSGANVLTF. The CDR3 DNA sequence: TGTGCCACCAGCGGGGACAGCTCTGGGGCCAACGTCCTGACTTTC.

This clone showed up just a few times. The chain carries TRBV4-3 and TRBJ2-7; tentative D call: TRBD2 (6 bases). CDR3 length: 14 residues. V was trimmed by 0 bases and J by 3 bases, leaving 9 bases between them. Germline V gene data show CDR1 as LGHNA and CDR2 as YSLEER. For the CDR3, the DNA is TGCGCCAGCAGCCAAGACCGCGGGGACTACGAGCAGTACTTC. It yields the protein CASSQDRGDYEQYF.

V is TRBV7-6 and J is TRBJ1-1; TRBD1 might be the D (6 bases). V was clipped by 2 bases and J by 0 bases, with 13 bases between them. The CDR3 is 16 residues long. CDR1 SGHVS and CDR2 FNYEAQ come from the germline V gene. The CDR3 is CASSLWQGPMNTEAFF. CDR3 DNA sequence: TGTGCCAGCAGCTTATGGCAGGGGCCCATGAACACTGAAGCTTTCTTT.

This chain links TRBV9 with TRBJ2-7; the match to TRBD2 covers 12 bases. Germline trimming cut 2 bases from V and 4 bases from J; bases unmatched to any gene: 1. Germline CDR1 SGDLS, CDR2 YYNGEE. CDR3 length equals 14 residues. The CDR3 spells CASSVGTSGYEQYF. The CDR3 nucleotides are TGTGCCAGCAGCGTTGGGACTAGCGGGTACGAGCAGTACTTC.

The chain couples TRBV4-3 to TRBJ2-3; TRBD1 is a possible D gene (5 bases). Looked up from germline, CDR1 is LGHNA and CDR2 is YSLEER. Trimming took off 0 bases at V and 5 bases at J, with 15 bases between the two ends. CDR3 size: 16 residues. The CDR3 spells CASSQDIAGPGDTQYF. The CDR3 coding sequence is TGCGCCAGCAGCCAAGATATCGCAGGGCCAGGAGATACGCAGTATTTT.